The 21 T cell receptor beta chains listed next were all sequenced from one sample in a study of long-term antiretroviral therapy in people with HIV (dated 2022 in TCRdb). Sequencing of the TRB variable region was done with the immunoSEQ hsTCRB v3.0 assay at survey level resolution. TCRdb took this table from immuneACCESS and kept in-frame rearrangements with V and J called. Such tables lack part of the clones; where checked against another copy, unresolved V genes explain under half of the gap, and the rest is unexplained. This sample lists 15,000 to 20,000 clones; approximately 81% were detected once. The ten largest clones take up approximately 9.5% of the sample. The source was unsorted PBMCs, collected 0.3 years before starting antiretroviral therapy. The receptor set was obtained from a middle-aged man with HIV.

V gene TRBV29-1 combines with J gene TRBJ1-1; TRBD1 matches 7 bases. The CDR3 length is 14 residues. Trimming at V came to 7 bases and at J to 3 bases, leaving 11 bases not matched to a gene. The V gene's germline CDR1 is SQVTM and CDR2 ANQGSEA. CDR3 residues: CSAAQGNRDTEAFF. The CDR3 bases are TGCAGCGCTGCACAGGGGAATCGGGACACTGAAGCTTTCTTT.

The DNA for the CDR3 is TGTGCCAGCAGCGTTGATCGGCGGGGCACAGATACGCAGTATTTT. It is translated as CASSVDRRGTDTQYF. This chain uses TRBV9 with TRBJ2-3; the D gene is possibly TRBD2 (5 bases). The CDR3 spans 15 residues. V lost 2 bases and J 1 base, leaving 11 bases between the germline ends. CDR1 and CDR2 from the germline V gene are SGDLS and YYNGEE.

The CDR3 nucleotides read TGCGCCAGCAGCCAAGGACAGGGATCCTTAGCTGGGGCCAACGTCCTGACTTTC. Amino acids: CASSQGQGSLAGANVLTF. The rearrangement links TRBV4-1 to TRBJ2-6; 7 bases agree with TRBD1. Germline V CDR1 and CDR2: MGHRA, YSYEKL. The CDR3 extends over 18 amino acids. J was trimmed by 2 bases and V by 1 base; bases with no gene match: 8.

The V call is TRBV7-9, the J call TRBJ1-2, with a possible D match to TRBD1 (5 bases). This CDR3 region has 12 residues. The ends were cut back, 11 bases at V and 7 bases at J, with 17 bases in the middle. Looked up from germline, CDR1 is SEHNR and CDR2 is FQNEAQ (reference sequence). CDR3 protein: CASGRQQGGYTF. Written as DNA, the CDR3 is TGTGCCTCAGGGCGTCAGCAAGGTGGCTACACCTTC.

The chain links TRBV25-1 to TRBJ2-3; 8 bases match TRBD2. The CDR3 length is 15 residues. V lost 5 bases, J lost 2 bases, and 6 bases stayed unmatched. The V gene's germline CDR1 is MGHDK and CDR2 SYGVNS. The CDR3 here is CASSRSGGITDTQYF. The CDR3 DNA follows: TGTGCCAGCAGTAGGAGCGGGGGTATCACAGATACGCAGTATTTT. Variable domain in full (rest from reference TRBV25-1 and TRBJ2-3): EADIYQTPRYLVIGTGKKITLECSQTMGHDKMYWYQQDPGMELHLIHYSYGVNSTEKGDLSSESTVSRIRTEHFPLTLESARPSHTSQYLCASSRSGGITDTQYFGPGTRLTVL.

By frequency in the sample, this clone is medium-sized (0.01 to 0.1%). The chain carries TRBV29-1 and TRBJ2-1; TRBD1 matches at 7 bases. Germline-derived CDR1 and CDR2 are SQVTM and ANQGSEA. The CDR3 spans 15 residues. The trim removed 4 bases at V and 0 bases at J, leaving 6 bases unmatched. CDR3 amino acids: CSVGGQSSSYNEQFF. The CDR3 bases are TGCAGCGTTGGGGGACAGTCGAGCTCCTACAATGAGCAGTTCTTC.

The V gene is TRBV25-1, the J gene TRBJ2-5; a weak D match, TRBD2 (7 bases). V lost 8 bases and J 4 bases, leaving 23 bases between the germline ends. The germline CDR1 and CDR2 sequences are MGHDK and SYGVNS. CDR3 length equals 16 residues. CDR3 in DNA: TGTGCCAGCTCCTGGGGGGGGGCCTCGGTAGGAGAGACCCAGTACTTC. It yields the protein CASSWGGASVGETQYF.

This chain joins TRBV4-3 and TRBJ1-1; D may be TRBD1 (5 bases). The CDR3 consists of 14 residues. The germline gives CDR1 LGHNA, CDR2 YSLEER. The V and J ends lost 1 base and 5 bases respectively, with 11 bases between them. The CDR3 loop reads CASSQVAGRTEAFF. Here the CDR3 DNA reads TGCGCCAGCAGCCAAGTCGCGGGGCGTACTGAAGCTTTCTTT.

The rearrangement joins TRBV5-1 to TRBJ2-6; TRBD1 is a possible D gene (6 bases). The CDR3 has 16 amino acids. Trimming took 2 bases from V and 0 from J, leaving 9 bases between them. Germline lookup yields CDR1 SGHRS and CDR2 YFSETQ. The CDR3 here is CASSFTGTSGANVLTF. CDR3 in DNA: TGCGCCAGCAGCTTTACAGGGACCTCTGGGGCCAACGTCCTGACTTTC.

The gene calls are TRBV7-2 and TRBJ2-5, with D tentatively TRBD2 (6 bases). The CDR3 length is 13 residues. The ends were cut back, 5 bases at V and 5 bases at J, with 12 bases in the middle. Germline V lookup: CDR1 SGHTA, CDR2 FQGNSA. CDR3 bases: TGTGCCAGCAGCCTCGGGGGTGGTGAGACCCAGTACTTC. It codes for CASSLGGGETQYF.

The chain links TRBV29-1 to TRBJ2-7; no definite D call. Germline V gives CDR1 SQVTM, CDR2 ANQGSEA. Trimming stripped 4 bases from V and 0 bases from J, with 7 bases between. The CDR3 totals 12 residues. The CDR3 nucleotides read TGCAGCGTTGGCCACAGCTCCTACGAGCAGTACTTC. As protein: CSVGHSSYEQYF.

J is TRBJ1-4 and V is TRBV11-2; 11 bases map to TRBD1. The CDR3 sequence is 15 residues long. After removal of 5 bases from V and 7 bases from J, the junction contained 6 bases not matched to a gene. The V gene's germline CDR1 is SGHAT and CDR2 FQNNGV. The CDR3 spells CASSPWDRGIEKLFF. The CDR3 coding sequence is TGTGCCAGCAGCCCCTGGGACAGGGGGATTGAAAAACTGTTTTTT. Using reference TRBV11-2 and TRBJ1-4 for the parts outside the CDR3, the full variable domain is EAGVAQSPRYKIIEKRQSVAFWCNPISGHATLYWYQQILGQGPKLLIQFQNNGVVDDSQLPKDRFSAERLKGVDSTLKIQPAKLEDSAVYLCASSPWDRGIEKLFFGSGTQLSVL.

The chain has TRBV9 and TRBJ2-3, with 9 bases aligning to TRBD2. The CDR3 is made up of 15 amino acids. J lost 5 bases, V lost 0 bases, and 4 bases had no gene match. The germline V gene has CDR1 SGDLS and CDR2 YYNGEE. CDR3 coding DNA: TGTGCCAGCAGCGTAGTTGCGGGGGGGGGAGATACGCAGTATTTT. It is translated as CASSVVAGGGDTQYF.

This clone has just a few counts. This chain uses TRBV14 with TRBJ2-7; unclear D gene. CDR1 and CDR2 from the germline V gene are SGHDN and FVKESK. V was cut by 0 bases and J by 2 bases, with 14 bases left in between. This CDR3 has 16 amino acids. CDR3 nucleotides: TGTGCCAGCAGCCAAGATCTAGGTATATCCGCCTACGAGCAGTACTTC. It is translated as CASSQDLGISAYEQYF.

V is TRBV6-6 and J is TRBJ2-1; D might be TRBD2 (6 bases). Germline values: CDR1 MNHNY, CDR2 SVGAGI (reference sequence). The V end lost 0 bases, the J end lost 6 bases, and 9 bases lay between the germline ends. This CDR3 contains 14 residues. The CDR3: CASSYSGGGNEQFF. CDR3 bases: TGTGCCAGCAGTTACTCGGGAGGAGGCAATGAGCAGTTCTTC.

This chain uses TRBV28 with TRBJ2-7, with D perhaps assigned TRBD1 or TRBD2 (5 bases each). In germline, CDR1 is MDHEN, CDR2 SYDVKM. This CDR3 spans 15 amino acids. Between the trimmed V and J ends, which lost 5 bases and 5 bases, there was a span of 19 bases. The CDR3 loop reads CASSPDWGRDHEQYF. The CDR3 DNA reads TGTGCCAGCAGTCCGGATTGGGGCAGGGACCACGAGCAGTACTTC.

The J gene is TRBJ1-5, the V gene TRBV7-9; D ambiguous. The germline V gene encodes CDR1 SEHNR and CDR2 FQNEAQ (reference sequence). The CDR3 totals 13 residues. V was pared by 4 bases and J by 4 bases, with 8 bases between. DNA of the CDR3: TGTGCCAGCAGCTCGTCCGTAAATCAGCCCCAGCATTTT. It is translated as CASSSSVNQPQHF.

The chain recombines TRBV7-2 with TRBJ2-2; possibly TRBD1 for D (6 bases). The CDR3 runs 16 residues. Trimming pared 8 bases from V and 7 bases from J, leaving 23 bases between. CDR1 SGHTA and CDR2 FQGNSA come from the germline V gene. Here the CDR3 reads CASVNQQGSGFGELFF. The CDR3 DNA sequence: TGTGCCAGCGTTAATCAACAGGGCTCAGGATTCGGGGAGCTGTTTTTT.

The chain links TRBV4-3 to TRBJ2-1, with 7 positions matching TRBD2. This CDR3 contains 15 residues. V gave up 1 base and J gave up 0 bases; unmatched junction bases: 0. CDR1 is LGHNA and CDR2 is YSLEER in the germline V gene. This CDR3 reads CASSQGEGSYNEQFF. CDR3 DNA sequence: TGCGCCAGCAGCCAAGGGGAGGGCTCCTACAATGAGCAGTTCTTC.

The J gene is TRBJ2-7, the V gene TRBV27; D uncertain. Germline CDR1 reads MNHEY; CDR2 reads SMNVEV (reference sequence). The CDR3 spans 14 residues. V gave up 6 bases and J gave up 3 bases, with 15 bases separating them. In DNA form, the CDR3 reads TGTGCCAGCAGCCTCCTTATCGACGGCTACGAGCAGTACTTC. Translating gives CASSLLIDGYEQYF.

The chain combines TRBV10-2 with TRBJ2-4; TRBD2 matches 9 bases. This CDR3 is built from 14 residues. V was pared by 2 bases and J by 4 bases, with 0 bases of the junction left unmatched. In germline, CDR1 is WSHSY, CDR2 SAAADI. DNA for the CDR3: TGCGCCAGCAGTGAGACTAGCGGGAAAAACATTCAGTACTTC. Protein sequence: CASSETSGKNIQYF.